The sequence of this T cell receptor beta chain was determined in a study of cytomegalovirus exposure and HLA in healthy donors. Points from the study as a whole: V segments that were indistinguishable, TRBV6-2 and TRBV6-3 among them, were omitted from analysis. Associated with cytomegalovirus, according to the listing, were around 160 TCR beta chains.

Both 60 Vbeta primers and 13 Jbeta primers went into the PCR. Produced via immunoSEQ multiplex PCR; TCRdb's table is partial and in-frame only. This table holds roughly 150,000 clones, 65% to 80% found once. These donors, healthy bone marrow donors, were studied. Per the germline V gene, CDR1 is GTSNPN and CDR2 is SVGIG (reference sequence). This CDR3 comprises 15 residues. In the case of this clone: Its antigen remains unknown.

The gene calls are TRBV30 and TRBJ2-5; 9 bases fit TRBD2. The J call may not be correct, given that the DNA end is closer to TRBJ2-7. This TCR was sampled from a man in his forties or fifties in good health and CMV-seropositive. Specimen: PBMCs. CDR3 loop: CAWSAEREAPYEQYF. CDR3 nucleotide sequence: TGTGCCTGGAGTGCAGAGCGGGAGGCCCCCTACGAGCAGTACTTC.